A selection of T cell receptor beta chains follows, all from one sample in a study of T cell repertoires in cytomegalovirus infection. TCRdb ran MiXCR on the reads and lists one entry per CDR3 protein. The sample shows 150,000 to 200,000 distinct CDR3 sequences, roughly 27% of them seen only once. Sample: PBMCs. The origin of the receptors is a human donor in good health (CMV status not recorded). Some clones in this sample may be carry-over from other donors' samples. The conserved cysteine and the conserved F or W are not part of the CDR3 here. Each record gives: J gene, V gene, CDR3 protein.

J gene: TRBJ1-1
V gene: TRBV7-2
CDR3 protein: ASSLALINTEAF

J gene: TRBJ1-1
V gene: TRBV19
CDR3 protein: ASKSQPQGRSEAF

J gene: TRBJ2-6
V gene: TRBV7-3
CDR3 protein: ASSLAGTPSGANVLT

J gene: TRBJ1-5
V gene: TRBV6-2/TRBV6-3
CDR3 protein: ASSYVPNSNQPQH

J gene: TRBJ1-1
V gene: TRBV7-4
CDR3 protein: ATKGENTEAF

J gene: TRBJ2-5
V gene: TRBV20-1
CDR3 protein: SARDIGLAGSQH

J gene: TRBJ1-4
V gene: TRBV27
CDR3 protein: ASSSMTGVRTNEKLF

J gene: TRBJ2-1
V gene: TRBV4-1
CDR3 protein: ASSQPGLAGYEQF

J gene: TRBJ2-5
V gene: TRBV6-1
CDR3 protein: ATVGADQETQY

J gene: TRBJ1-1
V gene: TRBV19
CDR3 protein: ASRTTTGVASTEAF

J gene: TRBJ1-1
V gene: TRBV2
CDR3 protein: ASSLSTTGTTEAF

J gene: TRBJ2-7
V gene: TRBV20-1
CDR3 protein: SAYPGQGGSYEQY

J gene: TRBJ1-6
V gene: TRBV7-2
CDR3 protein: ASSLVNRNSPLH

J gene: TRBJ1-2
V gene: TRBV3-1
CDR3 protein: ASSTGTPYGYT

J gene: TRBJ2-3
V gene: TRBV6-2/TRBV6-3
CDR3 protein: ASNGFSTDTQY

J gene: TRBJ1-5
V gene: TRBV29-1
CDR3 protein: SVAGQNSNQPQH

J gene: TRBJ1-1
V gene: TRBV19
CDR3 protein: ASSGQGAIGRTEAF

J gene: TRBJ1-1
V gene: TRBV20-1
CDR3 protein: SAARPGTGVLLGTEAF

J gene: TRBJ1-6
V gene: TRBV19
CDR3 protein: ASSLRDTSSYNSPLH

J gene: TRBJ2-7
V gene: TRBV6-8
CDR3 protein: ASSHRSFRDASSYEQY

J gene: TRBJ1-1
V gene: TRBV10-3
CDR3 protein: AISEAQGGRAQNTEAF

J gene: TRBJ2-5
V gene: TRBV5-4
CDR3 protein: ASTSEETQY

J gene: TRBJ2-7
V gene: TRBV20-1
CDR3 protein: SALRGPSSYEQY

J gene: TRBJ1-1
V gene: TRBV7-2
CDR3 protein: ASSLTLDQAF

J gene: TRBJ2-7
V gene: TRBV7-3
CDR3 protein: ASSLQGTYEQY

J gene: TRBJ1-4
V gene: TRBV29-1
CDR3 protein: SVEEGEKLF

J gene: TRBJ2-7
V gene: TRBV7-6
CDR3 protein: ASSEQGADEQY

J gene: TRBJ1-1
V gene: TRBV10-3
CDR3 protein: VIREGGDTEAF

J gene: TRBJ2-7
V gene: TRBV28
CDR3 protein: ASSPDIYSSYEQY

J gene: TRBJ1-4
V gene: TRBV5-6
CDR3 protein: ASSQQATNEKLF

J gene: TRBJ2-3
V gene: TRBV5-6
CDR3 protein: ASGLAGTSFLGTDMQY

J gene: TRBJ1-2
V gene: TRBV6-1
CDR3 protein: ASSPGQAGFYGYT

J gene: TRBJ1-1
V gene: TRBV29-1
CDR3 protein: SIFGQEAEAF

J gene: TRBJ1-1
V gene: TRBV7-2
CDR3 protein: ASTPGDRIMNTEAF

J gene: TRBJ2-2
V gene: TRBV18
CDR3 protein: ASHRDASTGELF

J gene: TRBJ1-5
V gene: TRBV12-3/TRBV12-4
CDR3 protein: ASSPRGLGNQPQH

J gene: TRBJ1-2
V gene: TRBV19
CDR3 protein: ASLRPPYGYT

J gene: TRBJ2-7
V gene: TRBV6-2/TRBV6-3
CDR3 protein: ASSDSGTASYEQY

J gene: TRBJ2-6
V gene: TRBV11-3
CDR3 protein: ASSLQGESGANVLT